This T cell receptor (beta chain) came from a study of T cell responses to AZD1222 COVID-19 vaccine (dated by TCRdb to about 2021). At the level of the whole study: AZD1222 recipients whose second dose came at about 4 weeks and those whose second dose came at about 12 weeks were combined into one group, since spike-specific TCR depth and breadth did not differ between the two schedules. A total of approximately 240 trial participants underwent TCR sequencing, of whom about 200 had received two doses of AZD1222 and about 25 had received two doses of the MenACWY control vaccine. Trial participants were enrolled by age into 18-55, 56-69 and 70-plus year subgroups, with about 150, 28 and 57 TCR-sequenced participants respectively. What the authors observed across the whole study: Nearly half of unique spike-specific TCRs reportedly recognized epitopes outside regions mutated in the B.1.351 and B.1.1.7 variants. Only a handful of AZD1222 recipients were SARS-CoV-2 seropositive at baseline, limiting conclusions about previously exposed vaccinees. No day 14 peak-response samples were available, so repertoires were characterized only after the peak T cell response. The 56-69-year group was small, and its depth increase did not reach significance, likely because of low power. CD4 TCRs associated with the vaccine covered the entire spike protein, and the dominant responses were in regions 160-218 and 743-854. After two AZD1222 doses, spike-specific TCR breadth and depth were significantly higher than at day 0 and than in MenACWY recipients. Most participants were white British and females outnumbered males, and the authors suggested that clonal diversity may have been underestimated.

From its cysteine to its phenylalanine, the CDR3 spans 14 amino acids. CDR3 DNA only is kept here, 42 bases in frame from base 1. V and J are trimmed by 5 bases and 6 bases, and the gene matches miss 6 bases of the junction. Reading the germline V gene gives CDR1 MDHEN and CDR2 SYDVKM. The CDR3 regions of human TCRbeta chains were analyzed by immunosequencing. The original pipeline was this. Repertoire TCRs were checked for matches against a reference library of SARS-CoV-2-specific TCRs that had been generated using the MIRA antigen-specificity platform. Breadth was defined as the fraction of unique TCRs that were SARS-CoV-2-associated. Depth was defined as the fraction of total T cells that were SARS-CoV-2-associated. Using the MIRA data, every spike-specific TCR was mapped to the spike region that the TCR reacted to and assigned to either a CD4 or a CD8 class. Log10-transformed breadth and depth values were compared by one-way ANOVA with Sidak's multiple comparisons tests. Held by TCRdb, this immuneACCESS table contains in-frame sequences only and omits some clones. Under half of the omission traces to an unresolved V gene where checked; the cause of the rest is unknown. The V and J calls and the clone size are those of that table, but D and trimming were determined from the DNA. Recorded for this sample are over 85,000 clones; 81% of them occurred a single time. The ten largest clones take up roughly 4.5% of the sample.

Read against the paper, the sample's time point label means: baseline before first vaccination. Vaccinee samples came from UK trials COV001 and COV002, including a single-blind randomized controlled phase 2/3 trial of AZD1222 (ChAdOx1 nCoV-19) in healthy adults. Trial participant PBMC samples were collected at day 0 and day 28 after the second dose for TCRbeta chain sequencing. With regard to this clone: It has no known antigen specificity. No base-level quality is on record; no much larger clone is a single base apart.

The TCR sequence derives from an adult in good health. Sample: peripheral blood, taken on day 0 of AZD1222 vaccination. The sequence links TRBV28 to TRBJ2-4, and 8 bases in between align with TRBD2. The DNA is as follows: TGTGCCAGCAGTGTGGGACTAGAACTAAACATTCAGTACTTC. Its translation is CASSVGLELNIQYF.